This TCR beta chain came from a study of T cell responses to AZD1222 COVID-19 vaccine (dated by TCRdb to 2020 to 2023). Context from the whole study: TCR sequencing covered some 240 trial participants: roughly 200 given two doses of AZD1222 and 26 given two doses of MenACWY control vaccine. Trial participants were enrolled into age subgroups of 18-55, 56-69 and 70-plus years, which contained approximately 150, 30 and 60 TCR-sequenced participants, respectively.

The CDR3 regions of human TCRbeta chains were analyzed by immunosequencing. Per the original workflow: Repertoire TCRs were matched against a reference library of SARS-CoV-2-specific TCRs generated with the MIRA antigen-specificity platform. Breadth was defined as the fraction of unique TCRs that were SARS-CoV-2-associated, and depth was defined as the fraction of total T cells that were SARS-CoV-2-associated. Each spike-specific TCR was assigned to its reactive spike region and to a CD4 or CD8 class using the MIRA data. Log10-transformed breadth and depth values were compared by one-way ANOVA with Sidak's multiple comparisons tests. The source is immuneACCESS, and TCRdb retained only in-frame sequences with V and J called. Part of the clones is not carried over; for the studies checked, unresolved V genes explain less than half of this, and the remainder is unexplained. V, J and clone size derive from that table, while D and trimming were established from the DNA sequence. The sample yields fewer than 130,000 clones; roughly 87% were counted once. Jointly, the top ten make up 2% to 2.5% of the sample.

Explained via the paper, the time point label denotes: about 28 days (+/-7) after the second vaccine dose. Because spike-specific TCR depth and breadth did not differ between the two schedules, AZD1222 recipients who got a second dose at roughly 4 weeks were pooled with those who got a second dose at roughly 12 weeks. The vaccinee samples were drawn from two UK trials, COV001 and COV002, one of which was a single-blind randomized controlled phase 2/3 trial testing AZD1222 (ChAdOx1 nCoV-19) in healthy adults. Trial participant PBMC samples were collected at day 0 and day 28 after the second dose for TCRbeta chain sequencing. About this clone: Its cognate antigen has yet to be identified. Base qualities were left out, and no much larger clone turns up one base away.

In the germline V gene, CDR1 corresponds to ENHRY and CDR2 to SYGVKD. V was cut back by 7 bases and J by 3 bases, leaving a gap of 12 bases between them. Including cysteine and phenylalanine, the CDR3 has 13 amino acids. The entry retains the CDR3 DNA only, 39 bases that are in frame from base 1. Overall study results and their limits: A significant rise in spike-specific TCR breadth and depth was observed after two AZD1222 doses relative to day 0 and relative to MenACWY recipients. Only six AZD1222 recipients were SARS-CoV-2 seropositive at baseline, limiting conclusions about previously exposed vaccinees. Vaccine-associated CD4 TCRs spanned the whole spike protein, with dominant responses in regions 160-218 and 743-854. Epitopes outside the regions mutated in the B.1.351 and B.1.1.7 variants were reportedly recognized by nearly half of the unique spike-specific TCRs. Because no day 14 peak-response samples were available, repertoires were characterized only after the peak T cell response. The 56-69-year group was small, and its depth increase did not reach significance, likely because of low power. Participants were mostly white British and included more females than males, and it was suggested by the authors that clonal diversity may have been underestimated.

The material was peripheral blood, obtained 28 days after the second AZD1222 dose. The chain is made from TRBV10-3 and TRBJ1-1; perhaps TRBD1 is the D gene, with 6 bases matching. The source of this sequence is an adult who received the AZD1222 COVID-19 vaccine. The sequence in DNA is TGTGCCATCACTATGCAGGGGTACACTGAAGCTTTCTTT. This gives the protein CAITMQGYTEAFF.